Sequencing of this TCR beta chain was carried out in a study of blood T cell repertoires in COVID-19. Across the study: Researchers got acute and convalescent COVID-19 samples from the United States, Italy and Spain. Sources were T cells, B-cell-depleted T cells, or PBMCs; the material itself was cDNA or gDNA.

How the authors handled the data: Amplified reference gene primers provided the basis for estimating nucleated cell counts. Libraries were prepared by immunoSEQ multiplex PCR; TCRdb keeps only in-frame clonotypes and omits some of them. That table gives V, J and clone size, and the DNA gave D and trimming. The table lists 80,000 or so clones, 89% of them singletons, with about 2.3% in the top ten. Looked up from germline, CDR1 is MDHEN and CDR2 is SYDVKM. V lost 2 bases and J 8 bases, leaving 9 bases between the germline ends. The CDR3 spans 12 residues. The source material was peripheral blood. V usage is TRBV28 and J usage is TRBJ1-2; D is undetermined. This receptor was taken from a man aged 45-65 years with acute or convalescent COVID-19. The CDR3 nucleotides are TGTGCCAGCAGTTTACCCGGCAGGGGCTACACCTTC. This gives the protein CASSLPGRGYTF.